These 10 T cell receptor beta chains were all obtained from the same sample, sequenced in a study of cytomegalovirus exposure and HLA in healthy donors. The PCR used 60 Vbeta and 13 Jbeta primers. Sequenced by immunoSEQ multiplex PCR; TCRdb stores in-frame clones only, minus some. In total, the table holds roughly 120,000 clones. Material for sequencing was PBMCs. Receptors originate from a man aged 25 to 40 in good health and CMV-seronegative.

This sequence joins TRBV5-1 and TRBJ2-5, with a weak D call TRBD1 (5 bases). The CDR3 is 16 residues long. V dropped 6 bases and J dropped 1 base, with 19 bases sitting between them. CDR1 is SGHRS and CDR2 is YFSETQ in the germline V gene. The CDR3 is CASTPSGWTPQETQYF. Here the CDR3 DNA reads TGCGCCAGCACCCCGTCCGGATGGACACCCCAAGAGACCCAGTACTTC. The full variable domain, with the rest looked up from reference TRBV5-1 and TRBJ2-5, is KAGVTQTPRYLIKTRGQQVTLSCSPISGHRSVSWYQQTPGQGLQFLFEYFSETQRNKGNFPGRFSGRQFSNSRSEMNVSTLELGDSALYLCASTPSGWTPQETQYFGPGTRLLVL.

The chain uses TRBV6-1 and TRBJ2-5, with TRBD2 matching over 8 bases. The CDR3 consists of 16 residues. Germline CDR1 is MNHNS and CDR2 is SASEGT. Trimming at V came to 4 bases and at J to 2 bases, leaving 9 bases not matched to a gene. In nucleotides, the CDR3 is TGTGCCAGCAGTGCCCGAATGAGCGGGGGACAAGAGACCCAGTACTTC. This codes for CASSARMSGGQETQYF.

The chain is built from TRBV7-9 and TRBJ1-6; D unclear. Trimming left V 7 bases short and J 7 bases short, with 14 bases between. Germline lookup yields CDR1 SEHNR and CDR2 FQNEAQ (reference sequence). The CDR3 is made up of 14 amino acids. In nucleotides, the CDR3 is TGTGCCAGCACCCTGCGAGATTCAAATTCACCCCTCCACTTT. The encoded protein is CASTLRDSNSPLHF.

The chain employs TRBV11-2 and TRBJ1-4, with D perhaps matching TRBD1 (5 bases). V was clipped by 2 bases and J by 4 bases, with 20 bases between them. Germline CDR1 is SGHAT and CDR2 is FQNNGV. The CDR3 is 18 residues long. The CDR3 here is CASSLTFRVGGDNEKLFF. In DNA, the CDR3 is TGTGCCAGCAGCTTAACCTTCCGTGTGGGGGGGGATAATGAAAAACTGTTTTTT.

The genes are TRBV9 and TRBJ2-7, with D possibly TRBD2 on 6 matching bases. CDR1 SGDLS and CDR2 YYNGEE come from the germline V gene. The CDR3 is 15 amino acids. Trimming stripped 0 bases from V and 0 bases from J, with 10 bases between. CDR3 region: CASSVAGVSSYEQYF. DNA of the CDR3: TGTGCCAGCAGCGTAGCGGGGGTCAGCTCCTACGAGCAGTACTTC.

This chain connects TRBV4-2 to TRBJ2-1; 10 positions agree with TRBD2. From germline, CDR1 is LGHNA and CDR2 YNFKEQ. With 1 base clipped from V and 8 bases from J, the junction kept 8 bases outside the gene matches. This CDR3 is 16 amino acids long. The CDR3 nucleotides are TGTGCCAGCAGCCAAGGGAGCGGGGGGGCTTTATATGAGCAGTTCTTC. As protein: CASSQGSGGALYEQFF.

CDR3 bases: TGTGCCAGCAGTTCAGGACAGGGTAGATACACTGAAGCTTTCTTT. This sequence encodes CASSSGQGRYTEAFF. V gene TRBV27 combines with J gene TRBJ1-1; 8 nucleotides match TRBD1. Trimming cost V 4 bases and J 3 bases; bases outside gene matches: 7. Germline CDR1 and CDR2: MNHEY and SMNVEV (reference sequence). The CDR3 sequence is 15 residues long.

The J gene is TRBJ2-4, the V gene TRBV9, with 7 nucleotides matching TRBD1. CDR3 length: 16 residues. V shed 4 bases and J 0 bases; nucleotides not matched to a gene: 7. Germline-derived CDR1 and CDR2 are SGDLS and YYNGEE. CDR3 sequence reads: CASSQGDSLAKNIQYF. CDR3 DNA: TGTGCCAGCAGCCAAGGGGACAGCCTAGCCAAAAACATTCAGTACTTC.

The chain uses TRBV5-1 and TRBJ2-2; tentative D call: TRBD1 (6 bases). Trimming stripped 4 bases from V and 4 bases from J, with 11 bases between. The CDR3 has 14 residues. Per germline, CDR1 SGHRS and CDR2 YFSETQ. Here the CDR3 DNA reads TGCGCCAGCAGCGCGGACAGTACCACCGGGGAGCTGTTTTTT. This sequence encodes CASSADSTTGELFF. Supplemented by reference TRBV5-1 and TRBJ2-2, the full variable domain reads KAGVTQTPRYLIKTRGQQVTLSCSPISGHRSVSWYQQTPGQGLQFLFEYFSETQRNKGNFPGRFSGRQFSNSRSEMNVSTLELGDSALYLCASSADSTTGELFFGEGSRLTVL.

The chain is built from TRBV6-5 and TRBJ2-5; 7 bases are a match to TRBD1. The end of the DNA is better explained by TRBJ2-7, so the J call may be wrong. Germline assignment: CDR1 MNHEY and CDR2 SVGAGI. CDR3 length: 13 residues. CDR3 bases: TGTGCCAGCAGAAGGGACAGTACCTACGAGCAGTACTTC. Translated: CASRRDSTYEQYF.